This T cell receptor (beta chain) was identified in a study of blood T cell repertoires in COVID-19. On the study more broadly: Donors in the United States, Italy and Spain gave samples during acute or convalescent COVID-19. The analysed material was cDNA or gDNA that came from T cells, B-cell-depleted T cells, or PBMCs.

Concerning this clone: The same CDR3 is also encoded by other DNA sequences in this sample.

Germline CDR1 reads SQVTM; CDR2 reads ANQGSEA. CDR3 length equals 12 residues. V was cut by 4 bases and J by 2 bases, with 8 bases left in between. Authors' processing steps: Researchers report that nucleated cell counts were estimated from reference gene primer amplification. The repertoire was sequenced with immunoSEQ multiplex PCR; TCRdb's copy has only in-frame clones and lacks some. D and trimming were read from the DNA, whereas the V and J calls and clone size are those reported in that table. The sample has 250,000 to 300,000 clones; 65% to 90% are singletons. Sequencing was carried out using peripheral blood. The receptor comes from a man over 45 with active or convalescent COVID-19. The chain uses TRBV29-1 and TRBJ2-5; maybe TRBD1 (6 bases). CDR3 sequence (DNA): TGCAGCGTTGTGAGGGGGCAAGAGACCCAGTACTTC. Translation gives CSVVRGQETQYF.